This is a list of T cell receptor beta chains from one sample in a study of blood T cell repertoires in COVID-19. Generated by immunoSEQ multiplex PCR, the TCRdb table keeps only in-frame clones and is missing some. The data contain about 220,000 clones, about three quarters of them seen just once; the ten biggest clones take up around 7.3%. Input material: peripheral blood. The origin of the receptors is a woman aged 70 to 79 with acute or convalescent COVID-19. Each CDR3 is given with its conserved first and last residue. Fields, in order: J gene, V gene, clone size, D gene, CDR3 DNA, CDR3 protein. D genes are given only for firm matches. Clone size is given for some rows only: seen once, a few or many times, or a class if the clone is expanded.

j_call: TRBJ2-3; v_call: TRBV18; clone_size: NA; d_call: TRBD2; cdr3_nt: TGTGCCAGCTCACCAAGCCAGCGGGGGACCTATACAGATACGCAGTATTTT; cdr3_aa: CASSPSQRGTYTDTQYF
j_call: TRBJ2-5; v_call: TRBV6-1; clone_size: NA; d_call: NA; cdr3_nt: TGTGCCAGCAGTGAAGGGACTGCACAAGAGACCCAGTACTTC; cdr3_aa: CASSEGTAQETQYF
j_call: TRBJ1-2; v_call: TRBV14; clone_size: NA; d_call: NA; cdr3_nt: TGTGCCAGCAGCCTCACCAGAAGGGGTGTGGATGGCTACACCTTC; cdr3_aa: CASSLTRRGVDGYTF
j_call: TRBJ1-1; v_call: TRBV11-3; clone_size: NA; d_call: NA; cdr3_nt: TGTGCCAGCAGCTTCTACAGCGGAACTGAAGCTTTCTTT; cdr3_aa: CASSFYSGTEAFF
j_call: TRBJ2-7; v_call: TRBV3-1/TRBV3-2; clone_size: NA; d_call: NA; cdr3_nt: TGTGCCAGCAGCCAAGGTTGGGGGGACGAGCAGTACTTC; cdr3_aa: CASSQGWGDEQYF
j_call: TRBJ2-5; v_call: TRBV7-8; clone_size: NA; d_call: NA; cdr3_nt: TGTGCCAGCAGCCCGACTAGTAACACGGAGACCCAGTACTTC; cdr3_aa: CASSPTSNTETQYF
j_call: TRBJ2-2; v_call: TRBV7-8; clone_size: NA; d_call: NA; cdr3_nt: TGTGCCAGCACCTCCTCGGACACATACACCGGGGAGCTGTTTTTT; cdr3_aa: CASTSSDTYTGELFF
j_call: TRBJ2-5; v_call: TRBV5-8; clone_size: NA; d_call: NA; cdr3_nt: TGTGCCAGCAGCTTGGAGTTGGGCAGACAAGAGACCCAGTACTTC; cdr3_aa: CASSLELGRQETQYF
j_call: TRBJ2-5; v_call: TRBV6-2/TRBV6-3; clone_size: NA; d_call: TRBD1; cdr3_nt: TGTGCCAGCAGTTACTCGAAAGCAGGGGGAGAGACCCAGTACTTC; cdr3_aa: CASSYSKAGGETQYF
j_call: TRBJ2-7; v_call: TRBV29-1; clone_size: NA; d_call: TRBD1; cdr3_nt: TGCAGCGTTGTTAGGACAGGGGGGATCACCTACGAGCAGTACTTC; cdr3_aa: CSVVRTGGITYEQYF
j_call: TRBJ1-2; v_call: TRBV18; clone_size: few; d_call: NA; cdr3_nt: TGTGCCAGCTCACCACAGACAGATTATGGCTACACCTTC; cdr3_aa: CASSPQTDYGYTF
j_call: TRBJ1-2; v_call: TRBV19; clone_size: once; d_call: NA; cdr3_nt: TGTGCCAGTAGTATAGATGATTCGGTGGTTTATGGCTACACCTTC; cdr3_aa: CASSIDDSVVYGYTF
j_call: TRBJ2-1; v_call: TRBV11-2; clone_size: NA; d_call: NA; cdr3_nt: TGTGCCAGTGGGGGGGGCCCTTACAATGAGCAGTTCTTC; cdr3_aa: CASGGGPYNEQFF
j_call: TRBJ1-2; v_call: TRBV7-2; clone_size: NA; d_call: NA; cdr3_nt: TGTGCCAGCAGGTTTGGAACAGGGAGGGGCTATGGCTACACCTTC; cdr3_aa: CASRFGTGRGYGYTF
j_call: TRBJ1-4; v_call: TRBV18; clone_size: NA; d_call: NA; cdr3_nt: TGTGCCAGCTCAAAGACAGCAACTAATGAAAAACTGTTTTTT; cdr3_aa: CASSKTATNEKLFF
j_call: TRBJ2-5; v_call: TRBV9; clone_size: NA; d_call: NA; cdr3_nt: TGTGCCAGCAGCGTAGTATCCGGACGGGGAGAGACCCAGTACTTC; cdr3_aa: CASSVVSGRGETQYF
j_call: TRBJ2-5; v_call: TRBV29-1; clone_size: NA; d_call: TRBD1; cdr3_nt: TGCAGCGTTGCCCCGATGACAGGGGTCGGCGAGACCCAGTACTTC; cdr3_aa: CSVAPMTGVGETQYF
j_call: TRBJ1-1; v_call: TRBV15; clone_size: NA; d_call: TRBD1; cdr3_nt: TGTGCCACCAGCAGAGACACAAACAGGGGAATGAACACTGAAGCTTTCTTT; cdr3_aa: CATSRDTNRGMNTEAFF
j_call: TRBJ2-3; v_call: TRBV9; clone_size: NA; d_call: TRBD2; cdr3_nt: TGTGCCAGCAGCTTAACCGGGACTAGCGTCACAGATACGCAGTATTTT; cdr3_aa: CASSLTGTSVTDTQYF
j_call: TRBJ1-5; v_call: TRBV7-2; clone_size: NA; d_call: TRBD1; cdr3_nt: TGTGCCAGCAGCGGAGACAGGGGTAATCAGCCCCAGCATTTT; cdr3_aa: CASSGDRGNQPQHF
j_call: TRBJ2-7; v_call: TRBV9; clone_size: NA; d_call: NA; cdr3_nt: TGTGCCAGCAGCGTAGCTTCTAGCGCGGCCTACGAGCAGTACTTC; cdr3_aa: CASSVASSAAYEQYF
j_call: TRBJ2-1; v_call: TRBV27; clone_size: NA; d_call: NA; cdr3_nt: TGTGCCAGCAGTTCCCCGACAGACTACAATGAGCAGTTCTTC; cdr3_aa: CASSSPTDYNEQFF
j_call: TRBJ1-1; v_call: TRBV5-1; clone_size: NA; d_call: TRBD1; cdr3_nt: TGCGCCAGCACGACAGGGACGAACACTGAAGCTTTCTTT; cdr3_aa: CASTTGTNTEAFF
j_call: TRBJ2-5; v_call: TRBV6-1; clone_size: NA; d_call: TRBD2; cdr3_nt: TGTGCCAGCAGTGAAGGGCTTCTAGCGGGGGGCCTAGGAGAGACCCAGTACTTC; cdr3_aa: CASSEGLLAGGLGETQYF
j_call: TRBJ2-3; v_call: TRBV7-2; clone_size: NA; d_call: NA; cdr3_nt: TGTGCCAGCAGCCCCGGACCGGGACAAAGCACAGATACGCAGTATTTT; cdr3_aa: CASSPGPGQSTDTQYF
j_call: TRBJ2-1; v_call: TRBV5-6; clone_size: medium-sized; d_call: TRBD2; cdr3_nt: TGTGCCAGCAGCTTGGGGCCCGGGAGGTACAATGAGCAGTTCTTC; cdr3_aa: CASSLGPGRYNEQFF
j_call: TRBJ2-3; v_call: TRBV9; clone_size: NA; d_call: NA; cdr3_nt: TGTGCCAGCAGCCCCTACTCGACAGATACGCAGTATTTT; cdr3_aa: CASSPYSTDTQYF
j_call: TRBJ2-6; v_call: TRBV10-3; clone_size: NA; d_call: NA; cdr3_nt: TGTGCCATCAGTGAAACTAGGGGGGGCCCCTCTGGGGCCAACGTCCTGACTTTC; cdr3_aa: CAISETRGGPSGANVLTF